This T cell receptor beta chain originates from a study of cytomegalovirus exposure and HLA in healthy donors. Turning to the study itself: It was reported in a later analysis that the same platform had been used for the roughly 110 validation repertoires as for the 666 first-cohort repertoires.

Germline V gene lookup returns CDR1 SNHLY and CDR2 FYNNEI. The CDR3 is 11 amino acids. This clone was observed a few times. Its antigen is as yet unknown. An end of the junction differs from the germline gene, which may be a read error. Generated by immunoSEQ multiplex PCR, the TCRdb table keeps only in-frame clones and is missing some. The sample carries roughly 150,000 clones, roughly four fifths recorded once. Notes on the study in general: For most TCR sequences rarity was the rule, although some public TCRs occurred in many donors.

The validation cohort, a group of 90 to 150 subjects, included the donors and was separate from the roughly 620-subject first cohort. The source material was PBMCs. The source is a man aged 25-45 years in good health and CMV-seropositive. The gene calls are TRBV2 and TRBJ1-6, with D unresolved. The CDR3 DNA reads as TGTGCCAGCAGTCTCGACGGAGCCGAGACCTGG. Translation: CASSLDGAETW. Supplemented by reference TRBV2 and TRBJ1-6, the full variable domain reads EPEVTQTPSHQVTQMGQEVILRCVPISNHLYFYWYRQILGQKVEFLVSFYNNEISEKSEIFDDQFSVERPDGSNFTLKIRSTKLEDSAMYFCASSLDGAETWGNGTRLTVT.